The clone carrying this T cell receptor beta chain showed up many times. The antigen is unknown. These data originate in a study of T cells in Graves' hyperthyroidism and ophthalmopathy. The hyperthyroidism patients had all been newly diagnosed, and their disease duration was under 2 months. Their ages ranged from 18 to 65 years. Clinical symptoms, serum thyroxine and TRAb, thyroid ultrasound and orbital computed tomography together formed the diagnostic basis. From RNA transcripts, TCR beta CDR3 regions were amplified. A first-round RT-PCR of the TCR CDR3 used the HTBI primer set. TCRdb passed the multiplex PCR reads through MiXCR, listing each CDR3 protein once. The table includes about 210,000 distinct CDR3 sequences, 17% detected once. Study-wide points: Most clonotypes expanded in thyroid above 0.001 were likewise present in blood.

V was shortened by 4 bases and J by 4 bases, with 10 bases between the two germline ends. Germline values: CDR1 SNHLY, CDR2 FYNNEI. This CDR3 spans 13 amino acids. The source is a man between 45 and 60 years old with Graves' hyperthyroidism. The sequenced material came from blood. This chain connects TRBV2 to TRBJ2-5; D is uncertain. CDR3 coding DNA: TGTGCCAGCAGTGTAGACTTGGTAGAGACCCAGTACTTC. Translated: CASSVDLVETQYF.